This T cell receptor (beta chain) stems from a study of control samples from healthy donors and cancer patients. Assay used: immunoSEQ multiplex PCR; TCRdb lists only in-frame clones, some missing. The sample records about 180,000 clones, approximately 92% being singletons. Material: blood. The TCR was taken from a man in his thirties or forties in good health.

The CDR3: CASNPSPGNTIYF. Here the CDR3 DNA reads TGTGCCAGCAATCCAAGTCCCGGAAACACCATATATTTT. The gene calls are TRBV12-3 or TRBV12-4 and TRBJ1-3; no definite D call. The length of the CDR3 is 13 residues. V was cut by 7 bases and J by 4 bases, with 11 bases left in between.